This section outlines one T cell receptor beta chain sequence together with its context. This clone was seen a few times. Its target antigen remains unknown. No much larger clonotype is one base removed from it; base qualities were not supplied. Receptors were amplified or captured by the immunoSEQ multiplex PCR assay. The multiplex PCR relied on a mix of 60 forward primers for TCR Vbeta segments and 13 reverse primers for TCR Jbeta segments. A multiplex PCR assay on genomic DNA amplified the CDR3 region of rearranged TCR beta genes. Amplified TCR beta libraries were sequenced as 87-base-pair reads on the Illumina HiSeq System. The paper's data handling went like this. In a later analysis, some 80 million unique TCR beta chains were counted across the 650 to 750 repertoires, and roughly 11 million of these chains were shared by at least two donors. Raw reads were error-corrected and collapsed into unique sequences by a nearest-neighbor algorithm in which closely related sequences were merged to remove PCR and sequencing errors. To assign V, D and J gene segments, CDR3 sequences were aligned to IMGT reference sequences. For a sequence to be retained, at least a six-nucleotide match to both a V gene segment and a J gene segment was required. Rearrangements were classified as productive when the CDR3 lacked stop codons and remained in frame with V and J, and all other rearrangements were classified as non-productive. CDR3 was defined by IMGT convention, running from the second conserved V-encoded cysteine to the conserved J-encoded phenylalanine. In an earlier analysis of around 600 of the donors, sequences lacking an unambiguous match to a single V gene segment were excluded. An earlier analysis of 500 to 700 of the donors classified V segments as functional when productive rearrangements were above 56.7% and as segregating when the standard deviation between donors was above 5%. A statistical classification framework was built to diagnose cytomegalovirus status from the catalog of TCR beta chain sequences. In a later analysis, TCR nucleotide sequences were compared against IMGT/GENE-DB human TR gene sequences so that V and J genes could be assigned. A later analysis assigned CDR3 sequences and most-parsimonious VDJ recombination scenarios with the TCRdist pipeline. In a later analysis, every TCR beta chain was defined by the combination of its CDR3 amino acid sequence and its V-gene family, and reads without a unique V-gene family were dropped. As a way to deal with suspected cross-contamination and a sequencing artifact, a later analysis dropped hundreds of nucleotide sequences that were highly shared and had low generation probability. In a later analysis, a clonal expansion index for each public chain was calculated from normalized within-repertoire ranks of inferred template counts. In a later analysis, generation probabilities were computed using a VDJ recombination model fitted to out-of-frame rearrangements, and the results were checked against IGoR. In a later analysis, TCR-TCR, TCR-HLA and TCR-CMV co-occurrence was scored with hypergeometric tests, and a repertoire-size bias correction was applied to TCR pairs. A later analysis estimated false discovery rates by permuting HLA or CMV assignments 20 times. In a later analysis, co-occurring TCRs were grouped using DBSCAN, with TCRdist sequence similarity added in when clustering inside HLA-allele-positive subsets. Repertoires with fewer than 30,000 or more than 120,000 public chains were left out of co-occurrence clustering, as were a handful of repertoires with anomalous nucleotide sharing. TCRdb limited this immuneACCESS table to in-frame rearrangements with V and J called. A share of clones is missing; checked studies link under half to unresolved V genes, and the rest is unexplained. The DNA was the basis for D and trimming; V, J and clone size are from that table. Here the sample has around 200,000 clones; 77% occur a single time. 3.1% of the sample rests with the top ten.

Per the germline V gene, MGHRA is the CDR1 and YSYEKL is the CDR2. At the junction V is shortened by 0 bases and J by 9 bases; bases outside the gene matches: 8. From its cysteine to its phenylalanine, the CDR3 spans 16 amino acids. CDR3 DNA only is kept here, 48 bases in frame from base 1. The cohort comprised more than 550 healthy bone marrow donors. At the time of sampling, all cohort members were nominally healthy, though unrecorded immune exposures were likely present. The donor was CMV seronegative and was included in the group of about 350 seronegative cohort members. A peripheral blood sample was collected from each donor, and TCR beta sequencing was performed on peripheral blood mononuclear cells. The Qiagen DNeasy Blood Extraction Kit was used to extract genomic DNA from the blood cell samples. The data were taken from a study of cytomegalovirus exposure and HLA in healthy donors (dated by TCRdb to the late 2010s). For the study in its entirety: An earlier analysis of roughly 630 of the donors reported 250 to 300 Gb of sequence data and around 120 million unique TCR beta sequences from about 200 million T cells. Among the roughly 400 genotyped donors, around 81% belonged to the genetic ancestry cluster associated with self-reported Caucasian donors. Around 300 gigabases of sequencing data and approximately 84 million unique TCR sequences were included in an early release covering around 600 HLA-typed donors. Typing coverage differed by locus: A, B, C, DRB1 and DQB1 were typed in about 629-630 donors, DQA1 in about 560, DPA1 in some 610, and DPB1 in around 440. Genome-wide SNP genotypes for about 55% of the roughly 670 donors were used in a later genetic analysis, which treated that subset as a discovery cohort. Roughly 5 DR-DQ haplotypes were handled as single units for association and clustering, since linkage in the cohort was strong. Every discovery cohort repertoire had been produced on one sequencing platform. To decide whether each TCR beta V gene segment behaved as functional or pseudogenic, an earlier analysis of nearly 600 of the donors relied on high-throughput TCR beta sequencing. The later analysis used no new phenotypic data to find candidate immune exposures, relying instead on TCR beta sequences and their occurrence across donors. Donor age, sex, ethnicity and CMV serostatus were compiled alongside the repertoire data. Across around 400 genotyped donors of the cohort, an average of roughly 250,000 unique TCR beta nucleotide sequences per donor were sequenced, and around 20% of those sequences were non-productive. The T cell repertoires of about 700 subjects were profiled by immunosequencing and related to cytomegalovirus serostatus. In addition to the first cohort of around 670 subjects, a separate validation cohort of 120 different subjects was used. Class I and class II HLA loci were covered by the typing at four-digit resolution. To study patterns of TCR occurrence, a later analysis re-analyzed previously published TCR beta repertoires from several hundred donors and added high-resolution HLA genotyping. To predict cytomegalovirus infection status, the study brought together high-throughput TCR immunosequencing, statistical association of individual TCRs with disease status, and machine learning. The aim of the study was to test whether cataloging public T cell receptors could identify signatures of past pathogen exposure.

The paper as a whole reports these results and caveats: A few of the identified cytomegalovirus-associated TCR beta chains were confirmed in vitro to be specific for cytomegalovirus antigens. HLA typing was unavailable for some donors at each locus, so association tests used only the typed subset. The earlier analysis of approximately 540 of the donors excluded around 17 rarely observed V segments, including chromosome 9 orphons, because counts were too low. In both the original and validation cohorts, the classifier was reported to diagnose cytomegalovirus status with high specificity and sensitivity. According to a later analysis, parvovirus B19, influenza, CMV and Epstein-Barr virus appeared linked to several top co-occurrence clusters. The only immune exposure information available for the cohort was CMV serostatus. Roughly uniform sequencing depth across donors was assumed in presence/absence analyses, although this assumption may not hold. Because the 87-base-pair reads could not distinguish some IMGT-functional V segments, including TRBV6-2 and TRBV6-3, those segments were excluded. Most TCR sequences were seen in very few donors, while some public TCRs were found in many individuals. A later analysis found that most CMV-associated TCR beta chains appeared HLA-restricted, with HLA associations seemingly driven largely by CMV exposure. In this cohort, only TCR beta chains were sequenced, and detectable features were limited by the absence of alpha or paired-chain data. When HLA alleles, especially DR and DQ, strongly co-occurred, TCR associations were difficult to assign to individual alleles. In a later analysis, around 15,000 TCR beta sequences were associated with specific HLA alleles at a false discovery rate of 0.05. The study gave a list of under 200 TCR beta chains associated with cytomegalovirus. A later genetic analysis associated a missense DCLRE1C variant with V-gene and J-gene trimming of TCR beta chains, and an independent cohort replicated the association. According to a later analysis, TCR association rates differed among HLA loci, with DRB1 alleles showing the most associated TCRs and HLA-C alleles showing the fewest. A later genetic analysis reported fewer N-insertions in productive TCRs among donors in an Asian-associated ancestry cluster than the approximately 670-donor mean. Correlated functional status among segregating V segments might reflect linkage disequilibrium, but an unknown experimental factor could not be ruled out. Broadly in line with IMGT annotations, most TCR beta V segments showed up in productive rearrangements about 87% or about 30% of the time in an earlier analysis of 587 of the donors. A further reported finding was that TCR beta sequences accurately predicted the HLA-A and HLA-B alleles for most subjects in the first cohort. In a later analysis, HLA-associated TCR beta chains showed more clonal expansion and lower generation probabilities than non-associated chains that were equally common. A cluster of highly shared sequence variants was judged likely to be a technical artifact of the sequencing pipeline. According to the authors, the approach could potentially be generalized to other disease states and immunological phenotypes.

This TCR came from a female donor in good health and CMV-seronegative. The sample taken for sequencing was PBMCs. The rearranged chain carries TRBV4-1 and TRBJ2-1, with 10 bases in between that match TRBD2. The DNA is TGCGCCAGCAGCCAAGATCTAGCGGGAGAACTGGGTGAGCAGTTCTTC. Its protein is CASSQDLAGELGEQFF.